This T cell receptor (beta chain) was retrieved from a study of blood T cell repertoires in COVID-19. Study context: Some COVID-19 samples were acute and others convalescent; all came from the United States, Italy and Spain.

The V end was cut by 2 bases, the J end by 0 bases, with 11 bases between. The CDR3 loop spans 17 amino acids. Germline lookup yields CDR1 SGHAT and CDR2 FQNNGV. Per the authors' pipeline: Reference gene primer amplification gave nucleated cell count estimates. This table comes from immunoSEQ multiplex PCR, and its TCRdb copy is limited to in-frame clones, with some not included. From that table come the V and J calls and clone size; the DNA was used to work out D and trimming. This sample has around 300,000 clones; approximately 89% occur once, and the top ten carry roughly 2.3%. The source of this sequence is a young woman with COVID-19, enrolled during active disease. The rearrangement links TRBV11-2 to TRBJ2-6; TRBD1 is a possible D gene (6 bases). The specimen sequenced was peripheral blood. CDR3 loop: CASSLNRASSGANVLTF. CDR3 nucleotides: TGTGCCAGCAGCTTAAACAGGGCTTCCTCTGGGGCCAACGTCCTGACTTTC.